The 16 T cell receptor beta chains reported below all come from one sample, sequenced in a study of preoperative IRX-2 immunotherapy in early breast cancer. The treatment is: preoperative locoregional IRX-2 cytokine immunotherapy. Only in-frame clones appear in the TCRdb table, and some are missing; sequencing was by immunoSEQ multiplex PCR. The top ten hold roughly 2% of the sample, which has roughly 93,000 clones, approximately 90% seen once. The sample here was tumor tissue, taken after IRX-2 immunotherapy. The receptors were gathered from a human donor with breast cancer.

The chain couples TRBV22-1 to TRBJ2-1; the table names TRBD2, a call not compared with the DNA. TRBV22-1 is a pseudogene locus. This CDR3 is 15 amino acids long. CDR3 nucleotide sequence: TGTGCCAGCAGTAGGGGGAGGGCCTCCTACAATGAGCAGTTCTTC. Translating gives CASSRGRASYNEQFF.

This chain links TRBV6-8 with TRBJ1-1, with D perhaps TRBD1 (5 bases). CDR1 is MNHGY, CDR2 SAAAGT, per germline. The CDR3 is 14 amino acids. The V end lost 10 bases, the J end lost 5 bases, and 20 bases lay between the germline ends. CDR3 protein: CAITEGRGRTEAFF. The CDR3 nucleotides read TGTGCCATCACCGAGGGGAGGGGAAGGACTGAAGCTTTCTTT.

The chain couples TRBV2 to TRBJ2-7; D remains unclear. The V and J ends lost 5 bases and 7 bases respectively, with 12 bases between them. Germline lookup yields CDR1 SNHLY and CDR2 FYNNEI. The CDR3 has 12 amino acids. CDR3 DNA sequence: TGTGCCAGCAGTCCGCCAGCGATTGAGCAGTACTTC. Residues: CASSPPAIEQYF.

This chain uses TRBV6-8 with TRBJ2-1; TRBD2 is a possible D gene (5 bases). V was clipped by 0 bases and J by 2 bases, with 8 bases between them. Germline V lookup: CDR1 MNHGY, CDR2 SAAAGT. CDR3 size: 15 residues. The CDR3 DNA is TGTGCCAGCAGTTACTCGAGCGGTACCTACAATGAGCAGTTCTTC. Its protein is CASSYSSGTYNEQFF.

This chain joins TRBV4-1 and TRBJ2-1; D not certain. Deletions cut 0 bases from V and 3 bases from J, with 9 bases between. CDR1 is MGHRA and CDR2 is YSYEKL in the germline V gene. This CDR3 is built from 15 residues. CDR3 bases: TGCGCCAGCAGCCAAGAGACACGGTTCTACAATGAGCAGTTCTTC. Translation gives CASSQETRFYNEQFF.

V usage is TRBV7-1 and J usage is TRBJ2-7, with D uncertain. TRBV7-1 is noted as an ORF with a role that remains uncertain. CDR3 length equals 13 residues. With 5 bases removed from V and 0 bases from J, the gap between germline ends came to 8 bases. As DNA, the CDR3 is TGTGCCAGCAGCCGAGACCTCTCCTACGAGCAGTACTTC. Protein sequence: CASSRDLSYEQYF.

This chain links TRBV19 with TRBJ2-5, with TRBD2 matching 8 bases. Trimming cost V 7 bases and J 10 bases; bases outside gene matches: 14. The germline gives CDR1 LNHDA, CDR2 SQIVND (reference sequence). There are 14 residues in the CDR3. The CDR3 region is CASTAGTGGRYQYF. The CDR3 nucleotides are TGTGCCAGTACCGCCGGGACGGGGGGGAGGTACCAGTACTTC.

CDR3 bases: TGTGCCAGCAGCCAAGCCCCAGCCTCGAACACCGGGGAGCTGTTTTTT. It encodes CASSQAPASNTGELFF. The chain links TRBV11-3 to TRBJ2-2; D is unclear. CDR1 and CDR2 (germline): SGHNT, YENEEA. The length of the CDR3 is 16 residues. V dropped 5 bases and J dropped 0 bases, with 13 bases sitting between them.

The chain carries TRBV30 and TRBJ2-1; the D is unclear. The CDR3 is 14 amino acids. CDR1 and CDR2 from the germline V gene are GTSNPN and SVGIG (reference sequence). Trimming took 0 bases from V and 4 from J, leaving 10 bases between them. CDR3: CAWSVLVGYNEQFF. The CDR3, as DNA: TGTGCCTGGAGTGTTTTGGTAGGATACAATGAGCAGTTCTTC.

The gene calls are TRBV19 and TRBJ2-7; D unclear. Germline V gene sequence: CDR1 LNHDA, CDR2 SQIVND (reference sequence). CDR3 length: 14 residues. The V end was cut by 4 bases, the J end by 1 base, with 11 bases between. The CDR3 bases are TGTGCCAGTAGTAGCCAGGACGAGTCCTACGAGCAGTACTTC. It translates to CASSSQDESYEQYF.

The chain has TRBV6-8 and TRBJ1-4; D remains ambiguous. Germline loops: CDR1 MNHGY, CDR2 SAAAGT. This CDR3 is 12 amino acids long. V lost 7 bases and J 7 bases, leaving 10 bases between the germline ends. CDR3 nucleotide sequence: TGTGCCAGCATCTTGACCGGTGAAAAACTGTTTTTT. Protein product: CASILTGEKLFF.

This clone was detected only once. The chain employs TRBV10-2 and TRBJ1-6, with unresolved D. CDR3 length equals 17 residues. From germline, CDR1 is WSHSY and CDR2 SAAADI. Deletions cut 3 bases from V and 6 bases from J, with 18 bases between. The CDR3 loop reads CASSDPRYRETNSPLHF. CDR3 DNA sequence: TGCGCCAGCAGTGACCCTCGTTACCGGGAAACTAATTCACCCCTCCACTTT.

This chain joins TRBV5-1 and TRBJ1-1; D not certain. CDR3 length: 14 amino acids. CDR1 is SGHRS and CDR2 is YFSETQ in the germline V gene. Trimming removed 2 bases from V and 1 base from J, with 9 bases in between. CDR3 DNA: TGCGCCAGCAGCTTTGACCGAAGGAACACTGAAGCTTTCTTT. Encoded protein: CASSFDRRNTEAFF.

This rearrangement joins TRBV2 to TRBJ1-2; D unclear. The CDR3 spans 14 residues. Between the trimmed V and J ends, which lost 1 base and 6 bases, there was a span of 12 bases. Germline CDR1 and CDR2: SNHLY and FYNNEI. The CDR3: CASSEGGLGDGYTF. The CDR3 region has the DNA TGTGCCAGCAGTGAAGGCGGTCTTGGGGATGGCTACACCTTC.

The chain uses TRBV11-3 and TRBJ2-1, with 9 nucleotides matching TRBD1. Germline V gene sequence: CDR1 SGHNT, CDR2 YENEEA. Trimming cost V 5 bases and J 7 bases; bases outside gene matches: 12. The CDR3 runs 16 residues. The CDR3 nucleotides read TGTGCCAGCAGCCCTACCGGGACAGGGATTAGGAATGAGCAGTTCTTC. Translated: CASSPTGTGIRNEQFF.

This clone appeared a single time. This sequence joins TRBV19 and TRBJ1-5, with D perhaps matching TRBD1 (5 bases). The length of the CDR3 is 15 residues. CDR1 and CDR2 (germline): LNHDA, SQIVND (reference sequence). The ends were cut back, 3 bases at V and 1 base at J, with 10 bases in the middle. The DNA of the CDR3 is TGTGCCAGTAGTATGGCAGGGCTGAGCAATCAGCCCCAGCATTTT. Protein: CASSMAGLSNQPQHF.